This T cell receptor (beta chain) originates from a study of patients and donors after allogeneic stem cell transplantation. A single record per CDR3 protein comes from TCRdb applying MiXCR to the RT-PCR reads. The table records approximately 200,000 distinct CDR3 sequences, over 12% of them present only once. The CDR3 runs to 15 residues. J gave up 0 bases and V 5 bases, and 6 bases lay outside the gene matches. Germline V CDR1 and CDR2: DFQATT, SNEGSKA (reference sequence). This clonotype was seen more than once but under ten times. The rearrangement links TRBV20-1 to TRBJ1-5; TRBD1 matches at 8 bases. This sequence originates from a human donor who was either an allogeneic HSCT recipient or a stem cell or donor lymphocyte infusion donor (not recorded which). It is not recorded whose cells these are; they may come from a transplant donor. The sample was blood, either unsorted or a sorted T cell fraction (not recorded which). The CDR3 protein is CSAGPGQASNQPQHF. The CDR3 DNA sequence: TGCAGTGCTGGACCGGGACAGGCTAGCAATCAGCCCCAGCATTTT.